This entry lists 17 T cell receptor beta chains sequenced from one sample in a study of blood T cell repertoires in COVID-19. Sequenced by immunoSEQ multiplex PCR; TCRdb stores in-frame clones only, minus some. The sample includes tens of thousands of clones, approximately 80% of them seen just once. Sequenced: PBMCs or T cells enriched from blood (not recorded which). Every receptor here comes from a woman aged 40 to 50 with acute COVID-19.

The chain employs TRBV2 and TRBJ1-6, with D maybe TRBD1 (6 bases). CDR3 length: 15 amino acids. In germline, CDR1 is SNHLY, CDR2 FYNNEI. Deletions cut 6 bases from V and 3 bases from J, with 12 bases between. As DNA, the CDR3 is TGTGCCAGCAGAGGCCGGGACAACTATAATTCACCCCTCCACTTT. Translated: CASRGRDNYNSPLHF.

V and J are TRBV14 and TRBJ1-2; D is uncertain. Germline V gene data show CDR1 as SGHDN and CDR2 as FVKESK. Trimming pared 1 base from V and 4 bases from J, leaving 10 bases between. The CDR3 loop spans 14 amino acids. CDR3 in DNA: TGTGCCAGCAGCCAAGTAGAGGGCGGCTATGGCTACACCTTC. Translated, it gives CASSQVEGGYGYTF.

J is TRBJ1-6 and V is TRBV28; TRBD1 agrees at 10 bases. V lost 5 bases and J lost 7; bases outside the gene matches: 8. Per germline, CDR1 MDHEN and CDR2 SYDVKM. This CDR3 contains 16 residues. Written as DNA, the CDR3 is TGTGCCAGCAGTCCGCTCAGGACAGGGGGAAATTCACCCCTCCACTTT. Encoded protein: CASSPLRTGGNSPLHF.

This clone came up once. This rearrangement joins TRBV28 to TRBJ1-2; 8 nucleotides match TRBD1. Germline CDR1 is MDHEN and CDR2 is SYDVKM. The CDR3 runs to 13 residues. Trimming took 2 bases from V and 8 from J; bases not matched to a gene: 4. CDR3 coding DNA: TGTGCCAGCAGTTTAGTACAGGGGGGAGGCTACACCTTC. Its translation: CASSLVQGGGYTF.

The V and J genes are TRBV27 and TRBJ2-4, with D unresolved. Germline CDR1 MNHEY, CDR2 SMNVEV (reference sequence). Trimming left V 2 bases short and J 6 bases short, with 8 bases between. The CDR3 covers 13 residues. In nucleotides, the CDR3 is TGTGCCAGCAGTTTAGGAGTGGGAAACATTCAGTACTTC. As protein: CASSLGVGNIQYF.

The CDR3 DNA reads TGTGCCACCAGTGATTTATCTGGACAGGGGACCTATGGCTACACCTTC. This translates into CATSDLSGQGTYGYTF. V usage is TRBV24-1 and J usage is TRBJ1-2; TRBD1 aligns across 9 bases. This CDR3 has 16 residues. Germline V gives CDR1 KGHDR, CDR2 SFDVKD. The V and J ends lost 1 base and 4 bases, in that order; junction bases with no gene match: 6.

V is TRBV7-2 and J is TRBJ2-1; 7 bases map to TRBD2. There are 15 residues in the CDR3. CDR1 is SGHTA, CDR2 FQGNSA, per germline. V lost 5 bases and J lost 5; bases outside the gene matches: 9. The CDR3 is CASSIVSGSNNEQFF. As DNA, the CDR3 is TGTGCCAGCAGCATAGTTAGCGGGTCGAACAATGAGCAGTTCTTC.

The chain employs TRBV27 and TRBJ1-5, with no clear D. This CDR3 comprises 13 residues. Trimming left V 3 bases short and J 7 bases short, with 10 bases between. Germline lookup yields CDR1 MNHEY and CDR2 SMNVEV (reference sequence). The CDR3 DNA is TGTGCCAGCAGTTTGAACTTCGAGCAGCCCCAGCATTTT. Encoded protein: CASSLNFEQPQHF.

The chain carries TRBV15 and TRBJ1-4; D is ambiguous. Per the germline V gene, CDR1 is LNHNV and CDR2 is YYDKDF (reference sequence). CDR3 length equals 13 residues. V lost 1 base, J lost 13 bases, and 13 bases lay in between. The CDR3 nucleotides are TGTGCCACCAGCAGAGCCCTCGGGGAAGGACTGTTTTTT. This gives the protein CATSRALGEGLFF.

Here the CDR3 reads CASSLGQRNTEAFF. DNA for the CDR3: TGTGCCAGCAGCTTGGGACAGAGGAACACTGAAGCTTTCTTT. The rearrangement links TRBV7-9 to TRBJ1-1, with 7 bases identical to TRBD1. V lost 3 bases and J lost 1; bases outside the gene matches: 2. Germline V gives CDR1 SEHNR, CDR2 FQNEAQ (reference sequence). The CDR3 is made up of 14 amino acids.

V gene TRBV5-1 combines with J gene TRBJ1-1; no definite D call. Germline V gene data show CDR1 as SGHRS and CDR2 as YFSETQ. The V and J ends lost 0 bases and 1 base respectively, with 7 bases between them. This CDR3 contains 14 residues. CDR3 DNA: TGCGCCAGCAGCTTGGACGGGAGGAACACTGAAGCTTTCTTT. This translates into CASSLDGRNTEAFF.

In its sample, this clone was seen a few times. The rearrangement uses TRBV28 and TRBJ1-5; tentatively, D is TRBD1 (5 bases). This CDR3 region has 13 residues. Germline CDR1 and CDR2: MDHEN and SYDVKM. V was shortened by 6 bases and J by 5 bases, with 11 bases between the two germline ends. This chain's CDR3 is CASRTPGYQPQHF. CDR3 sequence (DNA): TGTGCCAGCAGAACTCCAGGGTATCAGCCCCAGCATTTT.

The chain joins TRBV29-1 to TRBJ1-1; 7 bases are a match to TRBD1. The trim removed 6 bases at V and 3 bases at J, leaving 7 bases unmatched. This CDR3 contains 13 residues. Germline loops: CDR1 SQVTM, CDR2 ANQGSEA. As DNA, the CDR3 is TGCAGCGTCCGGACAGGCGGGGACACTGAAGCTTTCTTT. This gives the protein CSVRTGGDTEAFF.

This chain joins TRBV12-3 or TRBV12-4 and TRBJ1-1; no definite D call. The CDR3 loop spans 13 amino acids. The V end was cut by 4 bases, the J end by 5 bases, with 11 bases between. The CDR3 DNA follows: TGTGCCAGCAGTTCTAACCCCTTTACTGAAGCTTTCTTT. The encoded protein is CASSSNPFTEAFF.

This clone has just one count. CDR3 protein: CASRRGGQGNSNQPQHF. The CDR3 DNA reads TGTGCCAGCAGGCGAGGCGGACAGGGGAATAGCAATCAGCCCCAGCATTTT. The rearrangement uses TRBV27 and TRBJ1-5; 9 nucleotides align to TRBD1. The junction had 9 bases not matched to a gene; V was cut back by 6 bases and J by 0 bases. The germline V gene encodes CDR1 MNHEY and CDR2 SMNVEV (reference sequence). This CDR3 has 17 residues.

This clone appeared a single time. The CDR3 sequence: CASSSLTSGGLNQETQYF. CDR3 in DNA: TGTGCCAGCAGCTCTCTCACTAGCGGGGGGCTCAATCAAGAGACCCAGTACTTC. This chain uses TRBV5-5 with TRBJ2-5; 12 bases fit TRBD2. Germline V lookup: CDR1 SGHKS, CDR2 YYEKEE (reference sequence). The length of the CDR3 is 18 residues. V trimming: 3 bases; J trimming: 2 bases; junction bases outside the gene matches: 11.

V usage is TRBV9 and J usage is TRBJ1-3; 8 bases are shared with TRBD1. The V and J ends lost 2 bases and 2 bases, in that order; junction bases with no gene match: 3. Germline lookup yields CDR1 SGDLS and CDR2 YYNGEE. This CDR3 has 15 residues. The CDR3 loop is CASSVSDRAGNTIYF. DNA for the CDR3: TGTGCCAGCAGCGTGTCGGACAGGGCTGGAAACACCATATATTTT.